This TCR beta chain was captured by sequencing in a study of cytomegalovirus exposure and HLA in healthy donors. Vbeta (60) and Jbeta (13) primers were used in the PCR. Here immunoSEQ multiplex PCR was the method, and the copy in TCRdb shows in-frame clones only, minus some. The table has 95,000 to 100,000 clones, approximately 76% seen once. Trimming cost V 0 bases and J 1 base, with 5 bases left between them. The CDR3 is made up of 14 amino acids. Germline lookup yields CDR1 SGHNT and CDR2 YYREEE (reference sequence). This receptor was identified in a middle-aged man in good health and CMV-seronegative. Sequencing was done on a sample of PBMCs. V and J are TRBV5-4 and TRBJ1-5; D remains unclear. Written as DNA, the CDR3 is TGTGCCAGCAGCTTGGCATTCAGCAATCAGCCCCAGCATTTT. Translated: CASSLAFSNQPQHF.